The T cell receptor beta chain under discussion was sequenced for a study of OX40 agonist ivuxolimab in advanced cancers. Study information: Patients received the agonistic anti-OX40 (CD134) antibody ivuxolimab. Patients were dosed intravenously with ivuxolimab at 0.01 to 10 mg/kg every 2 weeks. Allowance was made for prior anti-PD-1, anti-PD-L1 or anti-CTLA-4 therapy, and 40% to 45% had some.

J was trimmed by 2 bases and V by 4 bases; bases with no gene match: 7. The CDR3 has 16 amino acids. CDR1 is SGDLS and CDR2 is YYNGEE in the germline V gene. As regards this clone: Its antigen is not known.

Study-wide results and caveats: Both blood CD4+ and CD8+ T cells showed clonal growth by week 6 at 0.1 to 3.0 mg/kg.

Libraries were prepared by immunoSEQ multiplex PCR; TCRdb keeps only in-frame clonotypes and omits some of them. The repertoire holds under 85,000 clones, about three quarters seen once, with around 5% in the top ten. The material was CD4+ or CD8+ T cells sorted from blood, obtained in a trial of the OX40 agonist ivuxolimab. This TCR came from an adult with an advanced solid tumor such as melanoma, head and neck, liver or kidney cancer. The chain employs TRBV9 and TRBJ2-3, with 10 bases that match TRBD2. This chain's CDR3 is CASSRLSGGSTDTQYF. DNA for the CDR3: TGTGCCAGCAGCCGCCTTAGCGGGGGGTCCACAGATACGCAGTATTTT.